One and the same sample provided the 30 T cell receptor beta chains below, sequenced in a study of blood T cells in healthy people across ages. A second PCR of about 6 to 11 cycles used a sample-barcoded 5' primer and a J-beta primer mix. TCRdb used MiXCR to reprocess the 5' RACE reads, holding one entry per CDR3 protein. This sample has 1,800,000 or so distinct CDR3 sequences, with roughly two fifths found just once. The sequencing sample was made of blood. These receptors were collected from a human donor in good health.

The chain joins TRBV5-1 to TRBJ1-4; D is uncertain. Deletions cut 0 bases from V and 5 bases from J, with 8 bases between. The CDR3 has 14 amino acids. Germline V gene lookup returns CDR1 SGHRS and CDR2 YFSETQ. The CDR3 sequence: CASSLAPKNEKLFF. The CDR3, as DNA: TGCGCCAGCAGCTTGGCCCCTAAAAATGAAAAACTGTTTTTT.

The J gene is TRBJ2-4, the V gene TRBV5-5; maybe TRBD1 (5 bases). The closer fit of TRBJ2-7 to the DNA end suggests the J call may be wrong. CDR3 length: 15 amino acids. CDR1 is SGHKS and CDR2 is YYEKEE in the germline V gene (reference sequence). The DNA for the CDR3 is TGTGCCAGCAGCTTGAGAACAGGCGAGTTCTACGAGCAGTACTTC. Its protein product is CASSLRTGEFYEQYF.

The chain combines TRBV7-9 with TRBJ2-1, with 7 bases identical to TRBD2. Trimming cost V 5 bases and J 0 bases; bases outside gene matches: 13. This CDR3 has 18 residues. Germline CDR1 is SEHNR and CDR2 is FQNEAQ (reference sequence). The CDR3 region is CASSTAPRLANSYNEQFF. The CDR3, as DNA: TGTGCCAGCAGCACTGCCCCCCGACTAGCCAACTCCTACAATGAGCAGTTCTTC.

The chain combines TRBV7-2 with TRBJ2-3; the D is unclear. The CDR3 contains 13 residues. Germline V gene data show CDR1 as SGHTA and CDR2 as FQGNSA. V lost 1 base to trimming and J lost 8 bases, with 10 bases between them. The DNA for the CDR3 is TGTGCCAGCAGCTTAGAGCCTCCGGGTACGCAGTATTTT. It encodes CASSLEPPGTQYF.

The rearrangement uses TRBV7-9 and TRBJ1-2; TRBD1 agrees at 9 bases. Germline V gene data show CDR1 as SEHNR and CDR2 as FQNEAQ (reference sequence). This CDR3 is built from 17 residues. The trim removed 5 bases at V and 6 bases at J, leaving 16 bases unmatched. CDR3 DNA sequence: TGTGCCAGCAGCCTTCCTGGAGGGGACAGGGTCCTAAATGGCTACACCTTC. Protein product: CASSLPGGDRVLNGYTF.

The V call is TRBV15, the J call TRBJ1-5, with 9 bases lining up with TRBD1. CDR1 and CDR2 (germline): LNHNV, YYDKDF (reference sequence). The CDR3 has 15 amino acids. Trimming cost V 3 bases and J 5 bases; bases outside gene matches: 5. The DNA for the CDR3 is TGTGCCACCAGCAGTCGGACAGGGGAATATCAGCCCCAGCATTTT. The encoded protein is CATSSRTGEYQPQHF.

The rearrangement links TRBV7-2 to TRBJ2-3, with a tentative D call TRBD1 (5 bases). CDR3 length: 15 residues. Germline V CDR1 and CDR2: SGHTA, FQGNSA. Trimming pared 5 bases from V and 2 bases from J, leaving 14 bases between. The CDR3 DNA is TGTGCCAGCAGCAGGAGACAGTGGGACACAGATACGCAGTATTTT. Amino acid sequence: CASSRRQWDTDTQYF. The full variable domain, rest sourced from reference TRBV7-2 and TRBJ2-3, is GAGVSQSPSNKVTEKGKDVELRCDPISGHTALYWYRQSLGQGLEFLIYFQGNSAPDKSGLPSDRFSAERTGGSVSTLTIQRTQQEDSAVYLCASSRRQWDTDTQYFGPGTRLTVL.

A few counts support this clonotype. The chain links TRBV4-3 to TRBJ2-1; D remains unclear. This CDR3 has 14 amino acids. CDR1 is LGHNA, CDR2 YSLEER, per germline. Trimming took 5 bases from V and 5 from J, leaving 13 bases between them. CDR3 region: CASSWTLRNNEQFF. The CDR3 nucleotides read TGCGCCAGCAGCTGGACCCTTCGGAACAATGAGCAGTTCTTC.

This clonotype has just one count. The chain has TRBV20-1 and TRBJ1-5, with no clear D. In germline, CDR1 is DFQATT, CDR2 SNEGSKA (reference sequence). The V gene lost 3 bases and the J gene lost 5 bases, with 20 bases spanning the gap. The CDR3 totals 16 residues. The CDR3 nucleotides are TGCAGTGCTAGTCCCGTGGATTTCAGGCTAGATCAGCCCCAGCATTTT. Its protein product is CSASPVDFRLDQPQHF.

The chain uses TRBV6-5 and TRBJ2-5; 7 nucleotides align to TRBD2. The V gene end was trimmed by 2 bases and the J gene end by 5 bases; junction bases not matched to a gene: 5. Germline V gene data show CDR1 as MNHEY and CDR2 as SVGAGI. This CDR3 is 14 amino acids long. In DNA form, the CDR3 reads TGTGCCAGCAGTTACAGGACTAGGTGGGAGACCCAGTACTTC. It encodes CASSYRTRWETQYF.

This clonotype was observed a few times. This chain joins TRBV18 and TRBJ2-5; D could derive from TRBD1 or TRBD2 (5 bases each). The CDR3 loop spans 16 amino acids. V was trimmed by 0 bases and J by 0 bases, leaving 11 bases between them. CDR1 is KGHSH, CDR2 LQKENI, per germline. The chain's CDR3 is CASSPPNGTYQETQYF. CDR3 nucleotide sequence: TGTGCCAGCTCACCACCGAACGGGACCTACCAAGAGACCCAGTACTTC.

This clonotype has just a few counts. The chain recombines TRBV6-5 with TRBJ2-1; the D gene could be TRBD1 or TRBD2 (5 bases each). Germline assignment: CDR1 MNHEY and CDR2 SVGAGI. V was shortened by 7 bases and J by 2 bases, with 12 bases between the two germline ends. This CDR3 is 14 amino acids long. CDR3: CASMGDRTYNEQFF. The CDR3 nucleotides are TGTGCCAGCATGGGAGACAGAACCTACAATGAGCAGTTCTTC.

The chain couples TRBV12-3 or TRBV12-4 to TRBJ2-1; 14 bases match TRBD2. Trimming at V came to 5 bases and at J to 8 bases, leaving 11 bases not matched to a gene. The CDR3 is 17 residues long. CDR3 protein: CASSPTPVTSGGDEQFF. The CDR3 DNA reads TGTGCCAGCAGTCCAACCCCTGTGACTAGCGGGGGGGATGAGCAGTTCTTC.

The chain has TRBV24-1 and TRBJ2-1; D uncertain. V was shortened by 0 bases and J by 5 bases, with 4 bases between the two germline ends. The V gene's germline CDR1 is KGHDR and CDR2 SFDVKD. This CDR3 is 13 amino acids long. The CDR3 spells CATSDLFDNEQFF. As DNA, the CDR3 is TGTGCCACCAGTGATTTGTTTGACAATGAGCAGTTCTTC.

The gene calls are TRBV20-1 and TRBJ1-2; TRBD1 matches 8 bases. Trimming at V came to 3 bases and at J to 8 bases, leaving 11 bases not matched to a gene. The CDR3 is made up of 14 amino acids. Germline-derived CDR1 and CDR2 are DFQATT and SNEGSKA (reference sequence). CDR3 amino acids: CSARGPRGRDGYTF. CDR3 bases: TGCAGTGCTAGGGGCCCCAGGGGGCGAGACGGCTACACCTTC.

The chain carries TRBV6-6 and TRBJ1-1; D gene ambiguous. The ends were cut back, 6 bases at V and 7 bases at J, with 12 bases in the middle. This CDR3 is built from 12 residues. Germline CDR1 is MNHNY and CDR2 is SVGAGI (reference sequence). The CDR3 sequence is CASSHWGSEAFF. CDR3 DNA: TGTGCCAGCAGCCACTGGGGAAGTGAAGCTTTCTTT.

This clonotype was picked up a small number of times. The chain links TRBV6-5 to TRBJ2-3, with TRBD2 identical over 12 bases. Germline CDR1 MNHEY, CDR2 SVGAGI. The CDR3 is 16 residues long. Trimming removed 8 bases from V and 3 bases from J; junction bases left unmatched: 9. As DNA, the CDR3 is TGTGCCAGCGTTCCTAGCGGGGGGGCCGGTACAGATACGCAGTATTTT. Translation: CASVPSGGAGTDTQYF.

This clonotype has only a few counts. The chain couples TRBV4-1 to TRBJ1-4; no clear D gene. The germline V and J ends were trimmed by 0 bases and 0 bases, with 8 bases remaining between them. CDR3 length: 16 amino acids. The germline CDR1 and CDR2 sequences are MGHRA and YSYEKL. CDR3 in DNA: TGCGCCAGCAGCCAAGATCGGACGCCAACTAATGAAAAACTGTTTTTT. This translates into CASSQDRTPTNEKLFF.

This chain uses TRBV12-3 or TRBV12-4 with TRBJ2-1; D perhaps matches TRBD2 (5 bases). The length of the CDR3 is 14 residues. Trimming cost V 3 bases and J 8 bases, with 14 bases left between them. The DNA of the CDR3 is TGTGCCAGCAGTTTTAATCCACCCGGGGATGAGCAGTTCTTC. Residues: CASSFNPPGDEQFF.

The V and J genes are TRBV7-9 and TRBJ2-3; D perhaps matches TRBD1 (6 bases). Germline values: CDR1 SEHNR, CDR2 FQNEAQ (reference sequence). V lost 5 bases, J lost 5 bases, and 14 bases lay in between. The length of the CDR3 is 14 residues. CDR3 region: CASSQPGQKDTQYF. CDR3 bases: TGTGCCAGCAGCCAACCCGGACAGAAAGATACGCAGTATTTT.

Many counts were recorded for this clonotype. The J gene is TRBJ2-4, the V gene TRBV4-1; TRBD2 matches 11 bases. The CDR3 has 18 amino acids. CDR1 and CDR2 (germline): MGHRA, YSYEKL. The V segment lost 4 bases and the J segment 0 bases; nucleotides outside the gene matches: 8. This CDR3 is CASSLGLAGGKAKNIQYF. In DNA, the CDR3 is TGCGCCAGCAGCCTGGGTCTAGCGGGGGGCAAAGCCAAAAACATTCAGTACTTC.

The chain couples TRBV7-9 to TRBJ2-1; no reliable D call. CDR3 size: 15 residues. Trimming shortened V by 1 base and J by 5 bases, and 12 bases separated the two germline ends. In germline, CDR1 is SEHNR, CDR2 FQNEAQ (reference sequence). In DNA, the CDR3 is TGTGCCAGCAGCTTAGGTGGTCTAGGTGACAATGAGCAGTTCTTC. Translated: CASSLGGLGDNEQFF.

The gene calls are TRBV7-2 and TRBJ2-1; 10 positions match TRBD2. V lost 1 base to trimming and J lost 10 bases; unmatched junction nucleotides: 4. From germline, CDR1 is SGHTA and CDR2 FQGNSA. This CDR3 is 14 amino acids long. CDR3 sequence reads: CASSLDRTSGEQFF. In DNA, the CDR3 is TGTGCCAGCAGCTTAGATCGGACTAGCGGAGAGCAGTTCTTC.

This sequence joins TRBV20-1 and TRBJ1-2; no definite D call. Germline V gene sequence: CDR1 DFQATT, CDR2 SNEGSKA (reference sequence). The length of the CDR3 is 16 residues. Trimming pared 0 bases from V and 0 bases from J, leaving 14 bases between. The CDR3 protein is CSARDEDGNPNYGYTF. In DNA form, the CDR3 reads TGCAGTGCTAGAGATGAGGATGGGAACCCTAACTATGGCTACACCTTC.

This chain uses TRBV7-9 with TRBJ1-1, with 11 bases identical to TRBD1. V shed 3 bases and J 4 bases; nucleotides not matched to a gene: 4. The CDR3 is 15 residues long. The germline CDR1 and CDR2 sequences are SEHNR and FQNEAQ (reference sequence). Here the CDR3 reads CASSFPGQGGTEAFF. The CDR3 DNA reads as TGTGCCAGCAGCTTCCCGGGACAGGGGGGCACTGAAGCTTTCTTT.

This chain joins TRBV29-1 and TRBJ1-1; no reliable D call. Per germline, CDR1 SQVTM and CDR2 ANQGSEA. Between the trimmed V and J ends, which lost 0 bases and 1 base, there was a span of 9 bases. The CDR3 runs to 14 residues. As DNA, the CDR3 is TGCAGCGTTGAAGATCCCCCGGAGAACACTGAAGCTTTCTTT. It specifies CSVEDPPENTEAFF.

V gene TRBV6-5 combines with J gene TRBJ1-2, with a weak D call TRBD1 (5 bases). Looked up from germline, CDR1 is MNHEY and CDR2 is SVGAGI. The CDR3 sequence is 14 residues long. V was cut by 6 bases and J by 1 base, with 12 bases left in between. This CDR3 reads CASRTPGLNYGYTF. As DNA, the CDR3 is TGTGCCAGCAGGACACCGGGACTTAACTATGGCTACACCTTC.

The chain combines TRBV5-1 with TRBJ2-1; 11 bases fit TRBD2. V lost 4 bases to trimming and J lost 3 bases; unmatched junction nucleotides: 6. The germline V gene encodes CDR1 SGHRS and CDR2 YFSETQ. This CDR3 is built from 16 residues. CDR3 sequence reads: CASSRTGTSGYNEQFF. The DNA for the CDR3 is TGCGCCAGCAGCCGTACCGGGACTAGCGGCTACAATGAGCAGTTCTTC.

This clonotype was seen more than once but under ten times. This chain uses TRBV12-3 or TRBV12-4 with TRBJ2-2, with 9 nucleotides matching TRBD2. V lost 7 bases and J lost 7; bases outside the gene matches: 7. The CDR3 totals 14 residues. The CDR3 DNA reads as TGTGCCAGCACTGTGCGGGGGGGCGGCGGGGAGCTGTTTTTT. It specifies CASTVRGGGGELFF.

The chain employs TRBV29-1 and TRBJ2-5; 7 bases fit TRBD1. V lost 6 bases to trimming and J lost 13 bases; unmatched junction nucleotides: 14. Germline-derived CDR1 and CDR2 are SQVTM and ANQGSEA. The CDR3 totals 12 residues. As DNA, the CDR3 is TGCAGCGTGGGACAGAGAGAGAGGCCCGCGTACTTC. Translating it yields CSVGQRERPAYF.